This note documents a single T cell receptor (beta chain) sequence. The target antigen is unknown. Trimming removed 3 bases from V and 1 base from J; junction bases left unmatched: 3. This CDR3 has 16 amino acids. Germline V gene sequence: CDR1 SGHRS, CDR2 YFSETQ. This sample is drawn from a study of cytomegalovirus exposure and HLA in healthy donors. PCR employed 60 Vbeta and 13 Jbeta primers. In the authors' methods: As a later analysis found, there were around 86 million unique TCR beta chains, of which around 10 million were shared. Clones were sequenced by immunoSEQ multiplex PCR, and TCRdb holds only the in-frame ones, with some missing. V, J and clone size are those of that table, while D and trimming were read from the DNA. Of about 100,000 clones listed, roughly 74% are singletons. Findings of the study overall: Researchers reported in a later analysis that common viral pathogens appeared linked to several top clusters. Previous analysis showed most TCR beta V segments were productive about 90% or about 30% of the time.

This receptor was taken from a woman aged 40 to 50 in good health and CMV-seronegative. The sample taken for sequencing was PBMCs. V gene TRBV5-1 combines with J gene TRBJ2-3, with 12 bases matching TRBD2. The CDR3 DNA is TGCGCCAGCAGCTCGAGACTAGCGGGGGGCACAGATACGCAGTATTTT. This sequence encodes CASSSRLAGGTDTQYF.